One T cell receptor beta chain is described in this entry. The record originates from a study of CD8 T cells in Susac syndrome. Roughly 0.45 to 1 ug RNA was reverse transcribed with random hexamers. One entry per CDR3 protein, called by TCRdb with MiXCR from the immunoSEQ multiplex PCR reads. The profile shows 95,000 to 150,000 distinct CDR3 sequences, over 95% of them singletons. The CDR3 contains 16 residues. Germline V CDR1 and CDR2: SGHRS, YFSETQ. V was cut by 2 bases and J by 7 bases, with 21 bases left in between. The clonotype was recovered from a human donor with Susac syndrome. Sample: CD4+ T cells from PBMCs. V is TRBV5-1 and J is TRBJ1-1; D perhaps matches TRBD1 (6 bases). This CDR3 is CASSFDRTVPGVEAFF. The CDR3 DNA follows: TGCGCCAGCAGCTTCGATAGGACAGTTCCGGGAGTTGAAGCTTTCTTT.